This T cell receptor (beta chain) was identified in a study of blood T cells in healthy people across ages. Findings and caveats of the study: Long-lived and aged donors differed, with more naive CD4+ cells and higher diversity in the long-lived.

Primed by a sample-barcoded 5' primer and a J-beta primer mix, a second PCR proceeded for 7 to 11 cycles. The template-switch adaptor was a 5' adaptor with 12 random nucleotides. It tagged each cDNA molecule. TCRdb analysed the 5' RACE reads with MiXCR anew, one entry per CDR3 protein. The data show hundreds of thousands of distinct CDR3 sequences, with around 30% seen just once and roughly 17% held by the top ten. Looked up from germline, CDR1 is MGHRA and CDR2 is YSYEKL. This CDR3 is 16 amino acids long. Trimming left V 3 bases short and J 2 bases short, with 16 bases between. Remarks on this clonotype: As yet, its antigen is unknown.

The chain recombines TRBV4-1 with TRBJ1-1, with D maybe TRBD1 (5 bases). Sequencing was performed on blood. This sequence originates from an elderly woman in good health. CDR3 nucleotides: TGCGCCAGCAGCCACCGCGGGGGAGATTCAAACACTGAAGCTTTCTTT. It encodes CASSHRGGDSNTEAFF.